The clone carrying this T cell receptor beta chain is large by share. Its specificity is not known. This CDR3 has 14 residues. Germline CDR1 and CDR2: MNHEY and SVGAGI. The ends were cut back, 8 bases at V and 0 bases at J, with 12 bases in the middle. The authors took PBMCs from 10 ml fresh peripheral blood. TCR beta CDR3 regions were amplified from RNA transcripts. First-round RT-PCR targeting the TCR CDR3 was performed with the HTBI primer set. TCRdb reanalysed the multiplex PCR reads using MiXCR and keeps one entry per CDR3 protein. Of around 350,000 distinct CDR3 sequences listed, about 18% were seen once; the top ten hold about 3.7%. The data originate from a study of T cells in Graves' hyperthyroidism and ophthalmopathy. Points from the study as a whole: Blood shared most expanded thyroid clonotypes above 0.001. Ophthalmopathy got predicted by the model a median 6.5 months before its onset.

Specimen: blood. The rearrangement joins TRBV6-5 to TRBJ2-3; no firm D call. The TCR was taken from a woman aged 18-30 years with Graves' hyperthyroidism. The CDR3 DNA reads as TGTGCCAGCCGGCCAGTCGCTAGCACAGATACGCAGTATTTT. It translates to CASRPVASTDTQYF.